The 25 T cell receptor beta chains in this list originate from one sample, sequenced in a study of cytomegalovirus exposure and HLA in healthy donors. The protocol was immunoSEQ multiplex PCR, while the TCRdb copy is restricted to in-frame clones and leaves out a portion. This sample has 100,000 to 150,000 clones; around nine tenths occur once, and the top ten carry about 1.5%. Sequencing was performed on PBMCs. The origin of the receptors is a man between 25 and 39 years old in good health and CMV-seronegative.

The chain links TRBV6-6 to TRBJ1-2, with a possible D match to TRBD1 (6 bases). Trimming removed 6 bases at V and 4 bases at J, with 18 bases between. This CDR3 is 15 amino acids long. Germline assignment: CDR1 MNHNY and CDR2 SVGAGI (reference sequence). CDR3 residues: CASRPSRDTFYGYTF. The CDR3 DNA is TGTGCCAGCAGACCGTCCCGGGACACTTTCTATGGCTACACCTTC.

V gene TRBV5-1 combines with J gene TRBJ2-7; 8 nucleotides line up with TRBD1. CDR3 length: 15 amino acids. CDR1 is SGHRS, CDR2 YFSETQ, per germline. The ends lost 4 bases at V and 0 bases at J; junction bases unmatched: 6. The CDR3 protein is CASSRDRSDSYEQYF. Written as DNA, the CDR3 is TGCGCCAGCAGCCGGGACAGGTCCGACTCCTACGAGCAGTACTTC.

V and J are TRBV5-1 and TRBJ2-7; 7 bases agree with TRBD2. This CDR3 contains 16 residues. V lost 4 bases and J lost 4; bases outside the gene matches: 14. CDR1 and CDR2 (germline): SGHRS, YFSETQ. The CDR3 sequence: CASSGIMGLPFYEQYF. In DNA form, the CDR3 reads TGCGCCAGCAGCGGAATTATGGGACTACCGTTTTACGAGCAGTACTTC.

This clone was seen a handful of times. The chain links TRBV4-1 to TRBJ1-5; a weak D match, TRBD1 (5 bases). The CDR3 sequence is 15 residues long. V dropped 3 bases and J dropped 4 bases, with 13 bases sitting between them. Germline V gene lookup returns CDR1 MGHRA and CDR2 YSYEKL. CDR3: CASSQDGGINQPQHF. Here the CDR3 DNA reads TGCGCCAGCAGCCAGGATGGGGGGATTAATCAGCCCCAGCATTTT.

The CDR3 sequence: CASSLQLGAETGNEQFF. The CDR3 nucleotides read TGCGCCAGCAGCTTGCAATTAGGAGCGGAGACGGGCAATGAGCAGTTCTTC. J is TRBJ2-1 and V is TRBV5-1, with TRBD2 as a possible D gene (5 bases). V shed 1 base and J shed 6 bases, with 20 bases lying between them. Germline loops: CDR1 SGHRS, CDR2 YFSETQ. The CDR3 consists of 17 residues.

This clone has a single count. The CDR3 DNA sequence: TGTGCCAGCAGCTTTGTCGAGGCAGGGGGCGCCAAGCAGTACTTC. Translated: CASSFVEAGGAKQYF. The chain employs TRBV7-9 and TRBJ2-7; the match to TRBD1 covers 8 bases. CDR1 SEHNR and CDR2 FQNEAQ come from the germline V gene (reference sequence). The CDR3 runs 15 residues. After removal of 3 bases from V and 8 bases from J, the junction contained 12 bases not matched to a gene.

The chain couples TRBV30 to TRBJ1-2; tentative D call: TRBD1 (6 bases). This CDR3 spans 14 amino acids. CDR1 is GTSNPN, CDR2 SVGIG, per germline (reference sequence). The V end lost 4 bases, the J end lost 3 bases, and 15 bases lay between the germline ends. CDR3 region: CAWITAGADYGYTF. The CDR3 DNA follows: TGTGCCTGGATCACGGCAGGGGCGGACTATGGCTACACCTTC.

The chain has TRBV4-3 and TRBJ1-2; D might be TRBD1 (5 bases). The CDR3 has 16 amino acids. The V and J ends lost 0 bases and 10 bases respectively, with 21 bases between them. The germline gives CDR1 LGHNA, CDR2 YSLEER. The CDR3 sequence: CASSQDAGRVWFDYTF. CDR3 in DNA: TGCGCCAGCAGCCAAGATGCCGGCAGGGTTTGGTTTGACTACACCTTC.

The CDR3 sequence is CASSSGQAGLNEQFF. CDR3 in DNA: TGTGCCAGCAGCTCCGGACAGGCAGGGCTCAATGAGCAGTTCTTC. V is TRBV5-4 and J is TRBJ2-1; 7 bases line up with TRBD1. The CDR3 has 15 amino acids. J was trimmed by 6 bases and V by 3 bases; bases with no gene match: 9. Germline CDR1 and CDR2: SGHNT and YYREEE (reference sequence).

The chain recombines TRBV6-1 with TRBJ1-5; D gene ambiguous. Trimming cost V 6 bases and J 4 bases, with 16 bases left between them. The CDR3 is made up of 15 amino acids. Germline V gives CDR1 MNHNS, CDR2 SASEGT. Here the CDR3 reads CASRGVRTQNQPQHF. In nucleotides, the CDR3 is TGTGCCAGCAGGGGAGTCAGGACCCAGAATCAGCCCCAGCATTTT.

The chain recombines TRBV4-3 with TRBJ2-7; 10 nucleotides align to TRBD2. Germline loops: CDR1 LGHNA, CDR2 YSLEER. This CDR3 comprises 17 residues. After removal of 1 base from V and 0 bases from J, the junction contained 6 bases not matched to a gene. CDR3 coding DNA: TGCGCCAGCAGCCAAGGCCTGTCTAGCGGGGGCTCCTACGAGCAGTACTTC. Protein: CASSQGLSSGGSYEQYF.

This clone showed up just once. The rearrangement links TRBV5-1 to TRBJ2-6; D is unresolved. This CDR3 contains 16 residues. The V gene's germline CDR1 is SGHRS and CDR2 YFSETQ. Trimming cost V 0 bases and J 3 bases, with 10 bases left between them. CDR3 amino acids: CASSLVPPNGANVLTF. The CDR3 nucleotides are TGCGCCAGCAGCTTGGTTCCCCCTAATGGGGCCAACGTCCTGACTTTC.

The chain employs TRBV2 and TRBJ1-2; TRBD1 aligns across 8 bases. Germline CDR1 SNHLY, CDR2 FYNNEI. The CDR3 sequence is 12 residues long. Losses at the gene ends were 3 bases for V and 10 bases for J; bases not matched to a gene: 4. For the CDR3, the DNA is TGTGCCAGCAGTGAGACAGGGGTAGACTACACCTTC. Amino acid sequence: CASSETGVDYTF. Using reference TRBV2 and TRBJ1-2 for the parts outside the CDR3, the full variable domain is EPEVTQTPSHQVTQMGQEVILRCVPISNHLYFYWYRQILGQKVEFLVSFYNNEISEKSEIFDDQFSVERPDGSNFTLKIRSTKLEDSAMYFCASSETGVDYTFGSGTRLTVV.

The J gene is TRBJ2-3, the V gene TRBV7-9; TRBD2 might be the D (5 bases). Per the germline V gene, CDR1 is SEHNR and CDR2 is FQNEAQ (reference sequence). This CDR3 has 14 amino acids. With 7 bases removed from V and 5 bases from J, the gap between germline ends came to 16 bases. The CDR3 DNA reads TGTGCCAGCATGACGGCGGGCCTCGGAGATACGCAGTATTTT. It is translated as CASMTAGLGDTQYF.

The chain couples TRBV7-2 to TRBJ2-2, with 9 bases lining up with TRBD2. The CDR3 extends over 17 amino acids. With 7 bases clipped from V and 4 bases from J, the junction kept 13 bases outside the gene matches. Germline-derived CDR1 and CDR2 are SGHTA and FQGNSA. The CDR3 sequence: CASKVRGRAKITGELFF. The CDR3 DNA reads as TGTGCCAGCAAAGTACGCGGGAGGGCCAAGATCACCGGGGAGCTGTTTTTT.

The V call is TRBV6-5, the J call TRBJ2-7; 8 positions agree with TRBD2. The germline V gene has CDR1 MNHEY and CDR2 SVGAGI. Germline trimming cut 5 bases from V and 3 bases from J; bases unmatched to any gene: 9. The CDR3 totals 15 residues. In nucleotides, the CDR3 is TGTGCCAGCAGTCTCTCCGGGACTAGGAGCTACGAGCAGTACTTC. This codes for CASSLSGTRSYEQYF.

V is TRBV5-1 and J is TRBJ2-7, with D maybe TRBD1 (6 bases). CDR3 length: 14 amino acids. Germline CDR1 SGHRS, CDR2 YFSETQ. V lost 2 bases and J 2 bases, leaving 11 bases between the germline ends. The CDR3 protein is CASSLQGSAYEQYF. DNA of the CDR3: TGCGCCAGCAGCTTACAGGGAAGCGCCTACGAGCAGTACTTC.

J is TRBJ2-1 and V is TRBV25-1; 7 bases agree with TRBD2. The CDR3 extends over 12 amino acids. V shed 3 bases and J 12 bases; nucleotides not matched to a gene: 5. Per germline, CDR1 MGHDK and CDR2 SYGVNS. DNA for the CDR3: TGTGCCAGCAGTGATCTCGGGAGGAGGCAGTTCTTC. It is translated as CASSDLGRRQFF.

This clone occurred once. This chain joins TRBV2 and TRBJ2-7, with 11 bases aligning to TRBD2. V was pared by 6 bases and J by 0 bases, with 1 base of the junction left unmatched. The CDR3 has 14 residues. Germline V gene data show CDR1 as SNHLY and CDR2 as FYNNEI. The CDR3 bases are TGTGCCAGCAGAACTAGCGGGAGCTCCTACGAGCAGTACTTC. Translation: CASRTSGSSYEQYF.

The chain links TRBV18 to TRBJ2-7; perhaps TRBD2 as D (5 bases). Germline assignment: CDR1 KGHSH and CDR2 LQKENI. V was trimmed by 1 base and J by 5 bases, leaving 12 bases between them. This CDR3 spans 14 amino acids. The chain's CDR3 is CASSPLVGRDEQYF. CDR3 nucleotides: TGTGCCAGCTCACCACTGGTAGGGCGGGACGAGCAGTACTTC.

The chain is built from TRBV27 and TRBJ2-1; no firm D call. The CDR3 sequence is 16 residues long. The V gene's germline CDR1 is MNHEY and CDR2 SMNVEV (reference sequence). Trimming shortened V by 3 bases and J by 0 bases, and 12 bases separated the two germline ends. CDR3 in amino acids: CASSFFGANSYNEQFF. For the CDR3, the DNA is TGTGCCAGCAGTTTCTTCGGAGCGAACTCCTACAATGAGCAGTTCTTC.

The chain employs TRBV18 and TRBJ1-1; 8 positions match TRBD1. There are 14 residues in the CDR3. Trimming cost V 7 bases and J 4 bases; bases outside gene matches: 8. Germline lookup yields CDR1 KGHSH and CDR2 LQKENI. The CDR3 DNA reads TGTGCCAGCTTTGGACAGGGAATAGTCACTGAAGCTTTCTTT. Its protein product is CASFGQGIVTEAFF.

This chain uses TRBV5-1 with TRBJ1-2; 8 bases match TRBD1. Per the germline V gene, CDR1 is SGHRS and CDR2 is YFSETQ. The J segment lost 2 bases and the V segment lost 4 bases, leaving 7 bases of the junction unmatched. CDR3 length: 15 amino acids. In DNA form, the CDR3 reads TGCGCCAGCAGCGGCTTCAGGGGGCGAAACTATGGCTACACCTTC. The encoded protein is CASSGFRGRNYGYTF.

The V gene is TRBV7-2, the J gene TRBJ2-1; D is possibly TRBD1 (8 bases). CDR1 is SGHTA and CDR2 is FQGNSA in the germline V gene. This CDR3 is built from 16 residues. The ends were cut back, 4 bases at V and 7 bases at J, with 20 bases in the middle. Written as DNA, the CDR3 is TGTGCCAGCAGCTCCCAGGGGGCGGGAGATGTAAATGAGCAGTTCTTC. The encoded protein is CASSSQGAGDVNEQFF. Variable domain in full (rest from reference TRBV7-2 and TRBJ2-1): GAGVSQSPSNKVTEKGKDVELRCDPISGHTALYWYRQSLGQGLEFLIYFQGNSAPDKSGLPSDRFSAERTGGSVSTLTIQRTQQEDSAVYLCASSSQGAGDVNEQFFGPGTRLTVL.

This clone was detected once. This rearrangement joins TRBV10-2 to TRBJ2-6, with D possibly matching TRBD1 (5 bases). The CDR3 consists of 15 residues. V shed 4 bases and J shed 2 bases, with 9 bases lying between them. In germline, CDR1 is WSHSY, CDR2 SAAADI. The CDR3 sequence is CASSGQGAGANVLTF. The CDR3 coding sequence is TGCGCCAGCAGTGGCCAAGGGGCTGGGGCCAACGTCCTGACTTTC.